This T cell receptor beta chain was sequenced during a study of human T cells and chemical hapten exposure. Study overall: 2% DPC applied to an approximately 2 cm by approximately 2 cm arm area sensitized donors. All patients underwent weekly scalp dosing with diphenylcyclopropenone for the full roughly 24-week study. TCR yields differed between samples (mainly from small differences in pooled library volume).

This CDR3 spans 13 amino acids. V lost 6 bases and J 3 bases, leaving 11 bases between the germline ends. Germline loops: CDR1 MNHEY, CDR2 SMNVEV (reference sequence). Time point specified: patch test 1, 2 weeks after DPC sensitization. Indicated treatment: therapeutic diphenylcyclopropenone sensitization with weekly scalp DPC. Donors, patients with alopecia ranging from 18 to 70 years old and judged suitable for DPC, provided samples. This clonotype was seen a handful of times. TCRdb called the RACE reads again in MiXCR, with one record for every CDR3 protein. This sample has some 350,000 distinct CDR3 sequences, with approximately 6.9% found just once.

Material: whole blood, obtained in connection with sensitization to the hapten diphenylcyclopropenone (DPC). The source of this sequence is a woman aged 18-29 years with alopecia areata. Some clones in this sample may be carry-over from other donors' samples. The rearrangement uses TRBV27 and TRBJ1-1; D is uncertain. The CDR3 loop is CASSWRADTEAFF. CDR3 in DNA: TGTGCCAGCAGCTGGAGGGCGGACACTGAAGCTTTCTTT.